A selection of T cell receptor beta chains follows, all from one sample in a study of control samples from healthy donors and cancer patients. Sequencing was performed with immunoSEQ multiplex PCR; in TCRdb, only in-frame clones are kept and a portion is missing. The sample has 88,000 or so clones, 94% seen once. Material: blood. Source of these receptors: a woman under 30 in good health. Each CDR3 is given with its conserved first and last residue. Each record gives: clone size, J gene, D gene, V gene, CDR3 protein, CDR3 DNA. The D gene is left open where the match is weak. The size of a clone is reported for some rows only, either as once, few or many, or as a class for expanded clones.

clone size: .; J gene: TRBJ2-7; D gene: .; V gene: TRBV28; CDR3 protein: CASCDRYEQYF; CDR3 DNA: TGTGCCAGCTGCGACAGGTACGAGCAGTACTTC
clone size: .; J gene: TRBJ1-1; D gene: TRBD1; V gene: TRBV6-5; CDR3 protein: CASRTDRGLGGEAFF; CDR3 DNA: TGTGCCAGCAGGACGGACAGGGGGCTCGGAGGTGAAGCTTTCTTT
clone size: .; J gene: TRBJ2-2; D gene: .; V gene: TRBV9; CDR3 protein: CASRTGGLGTGELFF; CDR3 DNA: TGTGCCAGCAGGACGGGGGGCCTGGGCACCGGGGAGCTGTTTTTT
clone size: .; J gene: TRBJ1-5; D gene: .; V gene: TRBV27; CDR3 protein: CASSLWGGSNQPQHF; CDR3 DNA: TGTGCCAGCAGTTTGTGGGGGGGTAGCAATCAGCCCCAGCATTTT
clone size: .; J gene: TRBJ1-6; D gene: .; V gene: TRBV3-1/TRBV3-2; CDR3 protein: CASSRDRNSPLHF; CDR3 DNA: TGTGCCAGCAGCCGTGACAGGAATTCACCCCTCCACTTT
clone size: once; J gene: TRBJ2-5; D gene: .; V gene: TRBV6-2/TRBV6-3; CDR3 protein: CASSLRASRSGETQYF; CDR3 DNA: TGTGCCAGCAGTTTGAGAGCGAGTCGGAGTGGTGAGACCCAGTACTTC
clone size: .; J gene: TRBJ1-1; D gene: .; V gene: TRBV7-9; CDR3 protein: CASSLLDSQSEAFF; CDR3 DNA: TGTGCCAGCAGCTTGTTGGACAGTCAGAGTGAAGCTTTCTTT
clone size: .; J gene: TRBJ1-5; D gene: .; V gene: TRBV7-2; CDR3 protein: CASSLGVAVVGHNQPQHF; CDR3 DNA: TGTGCCAGCAGCTTAGGCGTGGCCGTTGTGGGTCACAATCAGCCCCAGCATTTT
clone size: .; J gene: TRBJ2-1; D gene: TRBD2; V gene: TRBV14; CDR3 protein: CASSLGRVETSGSNEQFF; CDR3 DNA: TGTGCCAGCAGCCTAGGACGGGTAGAGACTAGCGGGAGTAATGAGCAGTTCTTC
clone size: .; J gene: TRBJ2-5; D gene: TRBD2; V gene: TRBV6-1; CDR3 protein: CASSEALRLAGGLGTQYF; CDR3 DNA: TGTGCCAGCAGTGAAGCGCTTCGACTAGCGGGGGGGCTGGGGACCCAGTACTTC
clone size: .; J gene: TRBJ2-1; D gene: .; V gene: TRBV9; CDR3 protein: CASSVWGNEQFF; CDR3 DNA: TGTGCCAGCAGCGTTTGGGGTAACGAGCAGTTCTTC
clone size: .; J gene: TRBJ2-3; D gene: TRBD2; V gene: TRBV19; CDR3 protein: CASSPSGLTDTQYF; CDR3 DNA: TGTGCCAGTAGTCCTAGCGGCCTCACAGATACGCAGTATTTT
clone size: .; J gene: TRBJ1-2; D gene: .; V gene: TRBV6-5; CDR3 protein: CAGMDRGGNYGYTF; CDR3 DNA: TGTGCCGGCATGGACAGAGGGGGTAACTATGGCTACACCTTC
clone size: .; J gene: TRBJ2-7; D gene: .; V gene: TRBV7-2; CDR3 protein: CASRAGSIYEQYF; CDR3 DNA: TGTGCCAGTCGGGCCGGTTCTATCTACGAGCAGTACTTC
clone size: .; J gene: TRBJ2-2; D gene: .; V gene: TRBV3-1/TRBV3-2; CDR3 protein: CASSQDWGTGELFF; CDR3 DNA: TGTGCCAGCAGCCAAGATTGGGGCACCGGGGAGCTGTTTTTT
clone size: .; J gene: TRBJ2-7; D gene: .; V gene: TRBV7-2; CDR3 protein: CASSLGQGNPSYEQYF; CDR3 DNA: TGTGCCAGCAGCTTAGGTCAGGGGAATCCCTCCTACGAGCAGTACTTC
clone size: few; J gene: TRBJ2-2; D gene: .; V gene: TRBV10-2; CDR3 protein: CASSERDTGELFF; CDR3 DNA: TGCGCCAGCAGTGAGCGGGACACCGGGGAGCTGTTTTTT
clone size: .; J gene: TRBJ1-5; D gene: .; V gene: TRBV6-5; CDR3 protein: CASTTRGDNQPQHF; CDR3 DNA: TGTGCCAGCACAACCAGGGGCGACAATCAGCCCCAGCATTTT
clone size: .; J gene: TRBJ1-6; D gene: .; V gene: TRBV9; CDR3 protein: CASSVEGGSGSPLHF; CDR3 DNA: TGTGCCAGCAGCGTAGAGGGCGGGAGCGGTTCACCCCTCCACTTT
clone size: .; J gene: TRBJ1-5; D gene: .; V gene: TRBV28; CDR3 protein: CASSFRGGQPQHF; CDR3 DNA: TGTGCCAGCAGTTTCAGGGGAGGGCAGCCCCAGCATTTT
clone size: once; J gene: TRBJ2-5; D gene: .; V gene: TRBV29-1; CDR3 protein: CSVEDLGLRGKETQYF; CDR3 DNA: TGCAGCGTTGAAGATCTGGGGTTAAGGGGGAAGGAGACCCAGTACTTC
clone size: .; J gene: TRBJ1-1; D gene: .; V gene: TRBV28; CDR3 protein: CASSHRIGGGAEAFF; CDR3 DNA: TGTGCCAGCAGCCACCGGATCGGGGGAGGGGCTGAAGCTTTCTTT
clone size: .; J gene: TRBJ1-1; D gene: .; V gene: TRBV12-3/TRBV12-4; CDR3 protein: CASSLKGNTEAFF; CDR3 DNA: TGTGCCAGCAGTTTAAAGGGGAACACTGAAGCTTTCTTT
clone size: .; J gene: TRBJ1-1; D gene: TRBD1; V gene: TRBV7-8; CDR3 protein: CASSLGQGNTEAFF; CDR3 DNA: TGTGCCAGCAGCTTAGGACAGGGGAACACTGAAGCTTTCTTT
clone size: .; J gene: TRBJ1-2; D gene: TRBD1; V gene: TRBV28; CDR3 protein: CASNRVSGGVLYGYTF; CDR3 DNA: TGTGCCAGCAATAGGGTGTCAGGGGGCGTTTTATATGGCTACACCTTC
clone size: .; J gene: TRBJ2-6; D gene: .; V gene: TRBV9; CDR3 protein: CASTGVRVGSGANVLTF; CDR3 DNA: TGTGCCAGCACCGGGGTGAGAGTGGGCTCTGGGGCCAACGTCCTGACTTTC